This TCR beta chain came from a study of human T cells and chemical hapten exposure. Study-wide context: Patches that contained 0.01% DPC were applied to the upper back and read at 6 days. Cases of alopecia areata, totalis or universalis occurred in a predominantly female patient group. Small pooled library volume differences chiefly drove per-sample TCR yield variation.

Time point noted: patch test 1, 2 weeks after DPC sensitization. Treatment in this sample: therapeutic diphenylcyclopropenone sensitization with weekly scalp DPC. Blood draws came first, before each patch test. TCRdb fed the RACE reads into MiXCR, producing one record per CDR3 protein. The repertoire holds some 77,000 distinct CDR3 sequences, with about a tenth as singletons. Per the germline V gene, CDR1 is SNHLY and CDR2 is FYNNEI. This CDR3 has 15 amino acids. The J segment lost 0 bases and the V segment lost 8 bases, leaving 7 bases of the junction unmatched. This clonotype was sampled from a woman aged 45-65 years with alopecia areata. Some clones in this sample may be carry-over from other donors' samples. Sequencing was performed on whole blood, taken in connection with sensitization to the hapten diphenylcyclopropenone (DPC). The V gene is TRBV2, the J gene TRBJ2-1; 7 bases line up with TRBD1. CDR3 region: CASPRQGSSYNEQFF. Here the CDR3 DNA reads TGTGCCAGCCCACGACAGGGAAGCTCCTACAATGAGCAGTTCTTC.